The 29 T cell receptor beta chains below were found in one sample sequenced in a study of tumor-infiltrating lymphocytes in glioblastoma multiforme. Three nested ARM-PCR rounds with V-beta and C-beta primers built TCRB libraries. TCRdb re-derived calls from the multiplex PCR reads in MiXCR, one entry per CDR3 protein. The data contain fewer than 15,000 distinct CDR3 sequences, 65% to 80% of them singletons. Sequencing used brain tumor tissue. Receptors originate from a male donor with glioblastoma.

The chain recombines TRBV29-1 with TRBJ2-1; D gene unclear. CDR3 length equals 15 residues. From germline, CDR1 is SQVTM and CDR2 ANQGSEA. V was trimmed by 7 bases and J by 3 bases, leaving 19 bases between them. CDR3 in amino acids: CSELTLSAIYNEQFF. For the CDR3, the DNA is TGCAGCGAATTGACCCTCTCAGCCATCTACAATGAGCAGTTCTTC.

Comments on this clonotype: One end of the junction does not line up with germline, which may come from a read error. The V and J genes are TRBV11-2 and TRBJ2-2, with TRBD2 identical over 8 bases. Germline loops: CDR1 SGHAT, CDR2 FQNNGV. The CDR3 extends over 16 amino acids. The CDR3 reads CASNFLRGAGTGELFF. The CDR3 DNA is TGTGCCAGCAACTTCCTGCGGGGGGCGGGAACCGGGGAGCTGTTTTTC.

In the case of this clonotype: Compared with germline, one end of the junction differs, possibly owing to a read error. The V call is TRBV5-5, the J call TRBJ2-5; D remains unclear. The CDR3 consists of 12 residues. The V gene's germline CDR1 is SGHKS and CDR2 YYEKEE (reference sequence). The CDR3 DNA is TGTGCCAGCGGCTTGGGTTGCGAGACCCAGTACTTC. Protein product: CASGLGCETQYF. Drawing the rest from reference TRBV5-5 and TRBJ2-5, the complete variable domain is DAGVTQSPTHLIKTRGQQVTLRCSPISGHKSVSWYQQVLGQGPQFIFQYYEKEERGRGNFPDRFSARQFPNYSSELNVNALLLGDSALYLCASGLGCETQYFGPGTRLLVL.

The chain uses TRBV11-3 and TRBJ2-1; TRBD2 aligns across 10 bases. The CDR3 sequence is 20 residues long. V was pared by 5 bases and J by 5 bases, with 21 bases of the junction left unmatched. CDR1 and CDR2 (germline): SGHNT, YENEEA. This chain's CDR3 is CASSQGLGSGASGRDNEQFF. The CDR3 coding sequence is TGTGCCAGCAGCCAGGGCTTAGGCTCCGGGGCTAGCGGGAGAGACAATGAGCAGTTCTTC.

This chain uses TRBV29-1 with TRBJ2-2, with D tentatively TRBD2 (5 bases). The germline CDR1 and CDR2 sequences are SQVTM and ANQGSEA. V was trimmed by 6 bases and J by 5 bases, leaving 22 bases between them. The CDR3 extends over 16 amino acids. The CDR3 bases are TGCAGCGTCAGGCGTCCGGGGAGCGAGACAACCGGGGAGCTGTTTTTT. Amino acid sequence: CSVRRPGSETTGELFF.

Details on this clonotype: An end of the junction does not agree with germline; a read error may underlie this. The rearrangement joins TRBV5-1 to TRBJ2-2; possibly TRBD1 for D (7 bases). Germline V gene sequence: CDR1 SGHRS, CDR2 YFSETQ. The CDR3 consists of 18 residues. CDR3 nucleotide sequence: TGCGCCAGCAGATTGGGGCCCCGGACAGGAGGGGACACCGGGGAGCTGTTTTTT. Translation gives CASRLGPRTGGDTGELFF.

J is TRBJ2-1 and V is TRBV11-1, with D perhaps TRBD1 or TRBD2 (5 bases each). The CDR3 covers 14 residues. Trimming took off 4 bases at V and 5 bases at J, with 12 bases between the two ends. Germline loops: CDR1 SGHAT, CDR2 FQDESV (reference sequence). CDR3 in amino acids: CASSYYGTNNEQFF. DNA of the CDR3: TGTGCCAGCAGCTATTACGGGACGAACAATGAGCAGTTCTTC. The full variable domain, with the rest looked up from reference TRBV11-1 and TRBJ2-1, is EAEVAQSPRYKITEKSQAVAFWCDPISGHATLYWYRQILGQGPELLVQFQDESVVDDSQLPKDRFSAERLKGVDSTLKIQPAELGDSAMYLCASSYYGTNNEQFFGPGTRLTVL.

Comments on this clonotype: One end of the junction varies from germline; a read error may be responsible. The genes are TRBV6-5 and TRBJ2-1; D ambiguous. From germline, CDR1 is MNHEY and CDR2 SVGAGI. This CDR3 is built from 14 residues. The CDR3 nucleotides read TGTACCCGCAGTTACGGGCCGGGCTTCGGTGAGCAGCTCTTC. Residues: CTRSYGPGFGEQLF.

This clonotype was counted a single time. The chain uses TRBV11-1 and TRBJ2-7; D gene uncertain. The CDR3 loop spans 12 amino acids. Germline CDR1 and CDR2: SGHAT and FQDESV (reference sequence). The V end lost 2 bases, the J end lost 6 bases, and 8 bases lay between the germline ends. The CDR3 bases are TGTGCCAGCAGCTTACAGTGTGGCGAGCAGTACTTC. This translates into CASSLQCGEQYF.

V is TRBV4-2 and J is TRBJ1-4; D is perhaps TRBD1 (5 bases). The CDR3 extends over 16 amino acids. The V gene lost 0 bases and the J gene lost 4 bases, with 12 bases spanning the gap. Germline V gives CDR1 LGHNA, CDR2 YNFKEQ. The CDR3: CASSQDGGSLNEKLFF. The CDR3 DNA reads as TGTGCCAGCAGCCAAGATGGGGGGAGCCTTAATGAAAAACTGTTTTTT.

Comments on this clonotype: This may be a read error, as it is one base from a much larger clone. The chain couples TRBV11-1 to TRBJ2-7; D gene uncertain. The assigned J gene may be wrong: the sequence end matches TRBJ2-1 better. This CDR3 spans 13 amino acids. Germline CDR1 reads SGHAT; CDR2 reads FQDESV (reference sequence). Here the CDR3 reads CASSLGHWLGQFF. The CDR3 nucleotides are TGTGCCAGCAGCTTAGGCCACTGGTTAGGGCAGTTCTTC.

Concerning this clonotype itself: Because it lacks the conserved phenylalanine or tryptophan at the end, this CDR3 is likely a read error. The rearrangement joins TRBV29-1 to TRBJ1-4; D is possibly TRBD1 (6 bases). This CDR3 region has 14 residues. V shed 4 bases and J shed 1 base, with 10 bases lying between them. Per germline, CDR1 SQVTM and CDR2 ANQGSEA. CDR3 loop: CSVGTVGTNEKLFL. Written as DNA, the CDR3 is TGCAGCGTTGGGACAGTGGGAACTAATGAAAAACTGTTTTTA.

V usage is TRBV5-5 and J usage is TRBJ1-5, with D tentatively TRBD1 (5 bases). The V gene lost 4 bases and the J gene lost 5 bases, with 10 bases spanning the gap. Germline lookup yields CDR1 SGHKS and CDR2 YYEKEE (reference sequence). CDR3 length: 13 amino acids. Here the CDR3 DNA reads TGTGCCAGCAGCACGGACATGGATCAGCCCCAGCATTTT. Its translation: CASSTDMDQPQHF.

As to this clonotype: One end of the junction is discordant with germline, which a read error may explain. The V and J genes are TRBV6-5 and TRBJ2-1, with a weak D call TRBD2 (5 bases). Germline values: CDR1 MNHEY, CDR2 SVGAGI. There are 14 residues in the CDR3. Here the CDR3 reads CAGSYTEGVNEQFF. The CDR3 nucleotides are TGTGCCGGCAGTTACACTGAGGGAGTAAATGAGCAGTTCTTC.

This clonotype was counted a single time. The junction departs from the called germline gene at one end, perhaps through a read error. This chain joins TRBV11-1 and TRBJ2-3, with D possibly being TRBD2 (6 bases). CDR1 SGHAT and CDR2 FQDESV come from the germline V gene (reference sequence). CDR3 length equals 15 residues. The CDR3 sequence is CAGSLTRGPTDTQYF. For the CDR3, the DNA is TGTGCCGGCAGCTTGACTAGAGGTCCCACAGATACGCAGTATTTT.

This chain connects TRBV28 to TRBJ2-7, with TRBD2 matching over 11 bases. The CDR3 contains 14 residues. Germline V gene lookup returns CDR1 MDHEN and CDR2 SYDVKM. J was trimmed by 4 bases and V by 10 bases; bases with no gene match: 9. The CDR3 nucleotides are TGTGCCAACAGCCTACTAGCGGGGGCGTACGAGCAGTACTTC. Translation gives CANSLLAGAYEQYF.

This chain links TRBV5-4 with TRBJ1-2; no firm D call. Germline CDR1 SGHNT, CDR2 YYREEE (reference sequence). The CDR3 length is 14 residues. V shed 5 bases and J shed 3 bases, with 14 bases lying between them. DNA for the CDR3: TGTGCCAGCAGTACTGAGGGCGCGGACTATGGCTACACCTTC. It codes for CASSTEGADYGYTF.

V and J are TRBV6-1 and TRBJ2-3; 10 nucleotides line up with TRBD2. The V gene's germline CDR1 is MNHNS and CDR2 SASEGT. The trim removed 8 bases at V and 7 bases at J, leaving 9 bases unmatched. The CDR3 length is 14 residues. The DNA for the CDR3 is TGTGCCAGCTCAGCGGGGGGGTTCGTATATACGCAGTATTTT. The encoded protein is CASSAGGFVYTQYF.

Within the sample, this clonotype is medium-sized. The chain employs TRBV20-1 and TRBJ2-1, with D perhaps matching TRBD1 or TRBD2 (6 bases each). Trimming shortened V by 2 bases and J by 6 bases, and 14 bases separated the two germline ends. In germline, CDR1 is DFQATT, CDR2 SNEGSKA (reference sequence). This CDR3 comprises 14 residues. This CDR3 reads CSARSGAGVNEQFF. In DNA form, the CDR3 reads TGCAGTGCTAGATCGGGAGCAGGGGTCAATGAGCAGTTCTTC.

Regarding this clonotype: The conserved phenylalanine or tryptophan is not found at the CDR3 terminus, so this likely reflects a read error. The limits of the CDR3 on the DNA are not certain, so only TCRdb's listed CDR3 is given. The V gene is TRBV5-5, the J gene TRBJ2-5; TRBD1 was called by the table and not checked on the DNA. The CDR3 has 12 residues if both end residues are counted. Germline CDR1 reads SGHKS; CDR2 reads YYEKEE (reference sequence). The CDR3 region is CASSLGGETQCS.

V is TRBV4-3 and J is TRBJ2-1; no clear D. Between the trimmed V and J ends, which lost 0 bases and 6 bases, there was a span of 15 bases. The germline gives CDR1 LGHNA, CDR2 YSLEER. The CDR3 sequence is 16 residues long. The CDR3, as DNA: TGCGCCAGCAGCCAAGAAATAGAGCAGGTCCCCAATGAGCAGTTCTTC. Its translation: CASSQEIEQVPNEQFF.

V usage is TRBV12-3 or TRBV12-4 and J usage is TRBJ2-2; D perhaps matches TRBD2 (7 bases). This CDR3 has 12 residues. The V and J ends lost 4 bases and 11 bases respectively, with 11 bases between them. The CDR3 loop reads CASSWGGAELFF. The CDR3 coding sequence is TGTGCCAGCAGTTGGGGGGGGGCTGAGCTGTTTTTT.

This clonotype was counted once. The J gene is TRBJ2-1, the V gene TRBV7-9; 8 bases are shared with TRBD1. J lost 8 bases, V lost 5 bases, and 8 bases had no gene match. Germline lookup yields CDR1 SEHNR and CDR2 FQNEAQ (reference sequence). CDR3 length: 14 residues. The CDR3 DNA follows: TGTGCCAGCAGCCTTTACAGGGGGATGGATGAGCAGTTCTTC. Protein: CASSLYRGMDEQFF.

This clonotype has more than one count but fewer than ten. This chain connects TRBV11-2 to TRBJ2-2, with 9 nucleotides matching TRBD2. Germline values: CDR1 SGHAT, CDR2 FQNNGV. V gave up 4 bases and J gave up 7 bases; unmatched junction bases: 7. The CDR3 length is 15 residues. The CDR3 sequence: CASSSIAGAGGELFF. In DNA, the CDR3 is TGTGCCAGCAGCTCGATAGCGGGAGCGGGCGGGGAGCTGTTTTTT.

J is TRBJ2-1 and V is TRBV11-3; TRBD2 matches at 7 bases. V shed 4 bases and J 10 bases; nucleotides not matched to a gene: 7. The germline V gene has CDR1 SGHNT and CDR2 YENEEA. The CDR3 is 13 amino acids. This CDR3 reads CASSSWGEGEQFF. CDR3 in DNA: TGTGCCAGCAGCTCGTGGGGGGAGGGCGAGCAGTTCTTC.

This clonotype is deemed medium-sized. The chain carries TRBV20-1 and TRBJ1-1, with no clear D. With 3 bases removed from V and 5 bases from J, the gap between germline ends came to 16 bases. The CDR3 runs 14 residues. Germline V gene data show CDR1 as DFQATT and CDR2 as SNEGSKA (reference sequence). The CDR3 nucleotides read TGCAGTGCTAGTAATCCCGGAGGGTGGACTGAAGCTTTCTTT. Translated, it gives CSASNPGGWTEAFF.

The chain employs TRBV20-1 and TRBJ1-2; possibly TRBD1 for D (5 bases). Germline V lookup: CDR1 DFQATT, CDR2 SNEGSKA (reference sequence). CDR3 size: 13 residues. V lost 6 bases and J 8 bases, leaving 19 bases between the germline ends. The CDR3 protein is CSAPGREGYGYTF. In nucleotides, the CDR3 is TGCAGTGCCCCGGGGCGGGAAGGCTACGGCTACACCTTC.

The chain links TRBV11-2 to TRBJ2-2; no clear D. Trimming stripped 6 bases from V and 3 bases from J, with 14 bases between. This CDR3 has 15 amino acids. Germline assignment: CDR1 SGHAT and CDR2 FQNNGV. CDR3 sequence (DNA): TGTGCCAGCAGATTCGTACATGGGCACACCGGGGAGCTGTTTTTT. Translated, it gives CASRFVHGHTGELFF. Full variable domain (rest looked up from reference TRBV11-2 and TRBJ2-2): EAGVAQSPRYKIIEKRQSVAFWCNPISGHATLYWYQQILGQGPKLLIQFQNNGVVDDSQLPKDRFSAERLKGVDSTLKIQPAKLEDSAVYLCASRFVHGHTGELFFGEGSRLTVL.

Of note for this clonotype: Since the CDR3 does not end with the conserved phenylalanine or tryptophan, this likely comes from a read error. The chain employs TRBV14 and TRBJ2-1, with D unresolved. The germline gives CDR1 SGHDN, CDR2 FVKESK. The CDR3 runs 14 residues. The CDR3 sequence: CASSQDVRYNGQFL. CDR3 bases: TGTGCCAGCAGCCAAGATGTGCGTTACAATGGGCAGTTCCTC.